This TCR beta chain was obtained from a study of T cells in Graves' hyperthyroidism and ophthalmopathy. Comment on this clonotype: A read error may be the cause here, since a much bigger clone is one base away.

Amplified TCR beta CDR3 regions derived from RNA transcripts. The primer set for the first-round RT-PCR of the TCR CDR3 was HTBI. One entry per CDR3 protein, called by TCRdb with MiXCR from the multiplex PCR reads. The sample yields about 600,000 distinct CDR3 sequences, approximately 16% seen once. Material for sequencing was blood. This TCR was recovered from a woman between 40 and 50 years old with Graves' ophthalmopathy.

The CDR3 sequence is CASSLGTSPTGEQYF. As DNA, the CDR3 is TGTGCCAGCAGCTTAGGGACTAGCCCTACCGGTGAGCAGTACTTC. V and J are TRBV7-3 and TRBJ2-7, with 9 bases aligning to TRBD2. The CDR3 covers 15 residues. Germline-derived CDR1 and CDR2 are SGHTA and FQGTGA. With 2 bases clipped from V and 7 bases from J, the junction kept 9 bases outside the gene matches.